The rows below give T cell receptor beta chains drawn from one sample of a study of patients and donors after allogeneic stem cell transplantation. TCRdb processed the RT-PCR reads anew with MiXCR; each CDR3 protein has one entry. The table records 200,000 to 250,000 distinct CDR3 sequences, 12% to 15% of them present only once. Specimen: blood, either unsorted or a sorted T cell fraction (not recorded which). The origin of the receptors is a human donor who was either an allogeneic HSCT recipient or a stem cell or donor lymphocyte infusion donor (not recorded which). It is not recorded whose cells these are; they may come from a transplant donor. Each CDR3 is given with its conserved first and last residue. Fields, in order: D gene, clone size, J gene, V gene, CDR3 protein, CDR3 DNA. The D gene is left open where the match is weak. Some rows mark clone size as missing; the rest say once, few, many or name a class of expanded clone.

D: .
size: medium-sized
J: TRBJ2-5
V: TRBV12-3/TRBV12-4
CDR3: CASSLQGGETQYF
DNA: TGTGCCAGCAGTTTACAGGGGGGTGAGACCCAGTACTTC

D: TRBD2
size: many
J: TRBJ2-2
V: TRBV4-2
CDR3: CASSQDGKRGNTGELFF
DNA: TGTGCCAGCAGCCAAGATGGGAAGCGGGGGAACACCGGGGAGCTGTTTTTT

D: .
size: many
J: TRBJ2-1
V: TRBV12-3/TRBV12-4
CDR3: CASSLKPNKGRFF
DNA: TGTGCCAGCAGTTTAAAGCCGAACAAGGGGCGGTTCTTC

D: .
size: many
J: TRBJ2-2
V: TRBV10-3
CDR3: CAITPGTTGELFF
DNA: TGTGCCATCACGCCTGGCACCACCGGGGAGCTGTTTTTT

D: TRBD1
size: many
J: TRBJ2-1
V: TRBV2
CDR3: CASPTGTGTNEQFF
DNA: TGTGCCAGCCCTACCGGGACAGGGACGAATGAGCAGTTCTTC

D: TRBD1
size: few
J: TRBJ2-7
V: TRBV20-1
CDR3: CSARGRGQGPFTSYEQYF
DNA: TGCAGTGCTAGAGGAAGGGGACAGGGCCCTTTTACCTCCTACGAGCAGTACTTC

D: .
size: few
J: TRBJ1-4
V: TRBV11-2
CDR3: CASSLRGGSAEKLFF
DNA: TGTGCCAGCAGCTTACGTGGGGGCTCGGCTGAAAAACTGTTTTTT

D: TRBD1
size: many
J: TRBJ2-2
V: TRBV6-2/TRBV6-3
CDR3: CASSPGTVSPGELFF
DNA: TGTGCCAGCAGCCCGGGGACAGTCTCCCCCGGGGAGCTGTTTTTT

D: .
size: .
J: TRBJ1-4
V: TRBV19
CDR3: CASSIARWGTPEKLFF
DNA: TGTGCCAGTAGTATAGCCCGGTGGGGGACCCCGGAAAAACTGTTTTTT

D: .
size: .
J: TRBJ2-1
V: TRBV7-3
CDR3: CASSPILGGAYNEQFF
DNA: TGTGCCAGCAGCCCAATATTAGGGGGGGCATACAATGAGCAGTTCTTC